This TCR beta chain was captured by sequencing in a study of early T cells in non-severe SARS-CoV-2 infection. Study context: Bulk RNA from unsorted whole blood was sequenced; chains were unpaired.

This clonotype was detected ten times or more. In germline, CDR1 is MDHEN, CDR2 SYDVKM. CDR3 size: 15 residues. J was trimmed by 6 bases and V by 5 bases; bases with no gene match: 10. From the 5' RACE reads, TCRdb called clonotypes with MiXCR, one entry per CDR3 protein. Of around 28,000 distinct CDR3 sequences listed, roughly 5% are singletons. Source material: whole blood. The sequence was obtained from an adult who was a healthcare worker with PCR-confirmed SARS-CoV-2 infection or an uninfected control (not recorded which). The chain uses TRBV28 and TRBJ1-1, with 9 nucleotides matching TRBD1. CDR3 sequence: CASSPDRTGDPEAFF. The DNA of the CDR3 is TGTGCCAGCAGTCCAGACAGGACAGGGGACCCTGAAGCTTTCTTT.